This TCR beta chain was sequenced for a study of blood T cell repertoires in COVID-19 (dated by TCRdb to the early 2020s). Turning to the overall study: Samples covering the acute and convalescent phases of COVID-19 were provided by collaborators in the United States, Italy and Spain. Where available, HLA class I and class II types were obtained from metadata supplied by the sample provider rather than from assay-based typing. The samples were drawn from two sources: the first 160 participants of the ongoing ImmuneRACE study, and about 1,300 subjects contributed by 6 global collaborators. The repertoires were made available in a free public database intended to serve as a resource for research on the immune response to SARS-CoV-2. The sample metadata nearly always contained a de-identified subject ID, COVID-19 status, age in years and sex. The prospective study material was composed of cDNA or gDNA derived from T cells, B-cell-depleted T cells, or PBMCs. Deeply sampled blood TCRbeta repertoires from subjects exposed to, actively infected with, or recovered from COVID-19 were included in the dataset.

Broad study findings and their caveats: Clinical and demographic metadata were provided uncurated, with the amount varying by source and participant.

Spanning cysteine to phenylalanine, the CDR3 consists of 22 amino acids. Here the CDR3 DNA is all that survives: 66 bases in frame from base 1. Taken from the germline V gene, the CDR1 and CDR2 loops are SNHLY and FYNNEI. Trimming removed 2 bases from V and 0 bases from J; the gene matches leave 18 bases unexplained. Collaborating institutions collected whole blood in K2EDTA tubes following their own protocols. Collaborator samples were shipped for TCRbeta analysis as frozen whole blood, isolated PBMCs, or DNA extracted from either sample type. Details on this clone: The antigen it recognizes is unknown. Base quality data are lacking; no much larger clone is found one base away.

The immunoSEQ Assay, a bias-controlled multiplex PCR, was used to amplify TCRbeta CDR3 regions from genomic DNA. Regarding the original processing steps: The number of nucleated cells in each sample was estimated from the amplification of reference gene primers within the assay. To quantify the absolute abundance of each unique TCRbeta CDR3 rearrangement, sequence reads were collapsed and filtered. For each sample, productive Simpson clonality was calculated as the square root of Simpson's diversity index across productive rearrangements. What TCRdb holds here is the immuneACCESS table cut down to in-frame rearrangements. Part of the clones is not present; checked against another copy, under half of the missing clones reflect an unresolved V gene, and the others are unexplained. V, J and clone size are taken as reported in that table, and D and trimming were inferred from the DNA itself. This sample gives around 170,000 clones in total; around 83% of them show up just once. Around 6.3% of the sample rests with the top ten.

The specimen was peripheral blood. The chain is encoded by TRBV2 joined to TRBJ2-6, with 8 middle bases fitting TRBD1. This receptor was taken from a woman aged 35 to 49 with acute or convalescent COVID-19. The nucleotides are TGTGCCAGCAGTGAAAAGGCAGCCGGGACAGGAATATTACTCTCTGGGGCCAACGTCCTGACTTTC. This encodes CASSEKAAGTGILLSGANVLTF.